This T cell receptor (beta chain) was identified in a study of response to subunit inactivated influenza vaccine. This clonotype was found a few times. Antigen: not known. Using its own MiXCR run on the RT-PCR reads, TCRdb lists one record per CDR3 protein. The profile shows approximately 310,000 distinct CDR3 sequences, just over 20% of them singletons. General study points: T cells newly recruited by each seasonal influenza vaccination are few, the authors suggested.

Germline V gene data show CDR1 as SGHRS and CDR2 as YFSETQ. The J segment lost 3 bases and the V segment lost 3 bases, leaving 0 bases of the junction unmatched. CDR3 length: 14 residues. V gene TRBV5-1 combines with J gene TRBJ2-1; 10 bases agree with TRBD1. The input for sequencing was PBMCs from blood, taken approximately 20 months after vaccination. The receptor was derived from a man aged 50 to 75 who received an inactivated influenza vaccine. CDR3 region: CASSWDRGYNEQFF. In nucleotides, the CDR3 is TGCGCCAGCAGCTGGGACAGGGGCTACAATGAGCAGTTCTTC.